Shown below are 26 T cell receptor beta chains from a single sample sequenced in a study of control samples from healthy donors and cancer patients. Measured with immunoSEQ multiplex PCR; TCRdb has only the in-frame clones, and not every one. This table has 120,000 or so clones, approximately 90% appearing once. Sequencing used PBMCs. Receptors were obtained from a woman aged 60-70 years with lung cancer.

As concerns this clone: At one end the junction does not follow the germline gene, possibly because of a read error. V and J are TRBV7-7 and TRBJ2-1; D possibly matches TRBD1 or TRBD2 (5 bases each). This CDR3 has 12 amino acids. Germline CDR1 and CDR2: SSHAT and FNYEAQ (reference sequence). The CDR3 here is CASSDGGNEQFF. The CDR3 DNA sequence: TGTGCTAGCAGCGATGGGGGCAATGAGCAGTTCTTC.

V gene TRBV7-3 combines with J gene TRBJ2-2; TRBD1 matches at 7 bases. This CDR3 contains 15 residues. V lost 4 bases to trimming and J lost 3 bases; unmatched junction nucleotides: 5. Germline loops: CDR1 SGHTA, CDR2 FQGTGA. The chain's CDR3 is CASSSDRADTGELFF. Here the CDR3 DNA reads TGTGCCAGCAGCTCCGACAGGGCGGACACCGGGGAGCTGTTTTTT.

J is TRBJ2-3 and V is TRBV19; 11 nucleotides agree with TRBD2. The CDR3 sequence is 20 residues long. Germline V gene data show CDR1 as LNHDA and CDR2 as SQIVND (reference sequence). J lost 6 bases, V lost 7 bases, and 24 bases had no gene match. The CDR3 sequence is CASTLRAVAGGPLGVDTQYF. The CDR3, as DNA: TGTGCCAGTACCTTGCGCGCGGTAGCGGGAGGGCCCCTGGGAGTGGATACGCAGTATTTT. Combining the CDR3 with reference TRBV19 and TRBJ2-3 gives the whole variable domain DGGITQSPKYLFRKEGQNVTLSCEQNLNHDAMYWYRQDPGQGLRLIYYSQIVNDFQKGDIAEGYSVSREKKESFPLTVTSAQKNPTAFYLCASTLRAVAGGPLGVDTQYFGPGTRLTVL.

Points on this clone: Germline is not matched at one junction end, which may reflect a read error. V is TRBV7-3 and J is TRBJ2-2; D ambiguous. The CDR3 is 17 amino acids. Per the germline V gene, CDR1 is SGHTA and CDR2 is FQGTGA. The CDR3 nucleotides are TGTGCCAGCAGCTTAAGCGGCGGCAGGACGAAAACCGGGGAGCTGTTTTTT. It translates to CASSLSGGRTKTGELFF.

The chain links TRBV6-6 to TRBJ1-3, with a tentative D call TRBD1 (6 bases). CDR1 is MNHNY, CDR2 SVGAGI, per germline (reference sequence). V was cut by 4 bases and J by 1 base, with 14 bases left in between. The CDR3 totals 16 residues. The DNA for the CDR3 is TGTGCCAGCAGTTCACAGGGTTTTGTGTCTGGAAACACCATATATTTT. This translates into CASSSQGFVSGNTIYF.

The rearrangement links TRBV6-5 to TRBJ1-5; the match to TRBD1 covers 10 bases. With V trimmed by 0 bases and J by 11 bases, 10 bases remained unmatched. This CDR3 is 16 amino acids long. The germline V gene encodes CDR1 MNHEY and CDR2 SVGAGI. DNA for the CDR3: TGTGCCAGCAGTTACTCCTGGGGACAGGGGCTCTCGACCCAGCATTTT. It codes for CASSYSWGQGLSTQHF.

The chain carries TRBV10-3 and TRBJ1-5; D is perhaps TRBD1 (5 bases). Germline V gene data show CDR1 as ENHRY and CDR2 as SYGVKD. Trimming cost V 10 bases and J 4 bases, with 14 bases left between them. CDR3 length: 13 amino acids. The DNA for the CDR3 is TGTGCCACGAGGGGCGGGCCAAATCAGCCCCAGCATTTT. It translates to CATRGGPNQPQHF.

CDR3 loop: CASSPRVDREVSQHF. CDR3 bases: TGTGCCAGCTCACCACGAGTGGACAGGGAAGTGTCCCAGCATTTT. The chain carries TRBV18 and TRBJ1-5; TRBD1 agrees at 8 bases. The CDR3 covers 15 residues. The V gene end was trimmed by 1 base and the J gene end by 11 bases; junction bases not matched to a gene: 10. The germline CDR1 and CDR2 sequences are KGHSH and LQKENI.

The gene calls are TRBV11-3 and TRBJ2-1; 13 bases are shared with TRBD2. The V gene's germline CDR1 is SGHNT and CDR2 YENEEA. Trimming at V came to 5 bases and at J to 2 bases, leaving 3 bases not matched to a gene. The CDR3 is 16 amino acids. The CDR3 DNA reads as TGTGCCAGCAGCCCCGGACTAGCGGGAGCCTACAATGAGCAGTTCTTC. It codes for CASSPGLAGAYNEQFF.

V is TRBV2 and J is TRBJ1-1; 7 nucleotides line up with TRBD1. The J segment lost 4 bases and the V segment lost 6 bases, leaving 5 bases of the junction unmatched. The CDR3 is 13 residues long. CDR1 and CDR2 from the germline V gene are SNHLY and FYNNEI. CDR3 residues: CASSPTGRTEAFF. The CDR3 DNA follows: TGTGCCAGCAGCCCGACAGGGCGCACTGAAGCTTTCTTT.

CDR3 DNA sequence: TGTGCCAGCTCACCCGACAGGGGGCCCTATGGCTACACCTTC. Translated, it gives CASSPDRGPYGYTF. The chain carries TRBV18 and TRBJ1-2; 10 positions agree with TRBD1. The CDR3 length is 14 residues. V lost 3 bases to trimming and J lost 4 bases; unmatched junction nucleotides: 2. Germline V gives CDR1 KGHSH, CDR2 LQKENI. Variable domain in full (rest from reference TRBV18 and TRBJ1-2): NAGVMQNPRHLVRRRGQEARLRCSPMKGHSHVYWYRQLPEEGLKFMVYLQKENIIDESGMPKERFSAEFPKEGPSILRIQQVVRGDSAAYFCASSPDRGPYGYTFGSGTRLTVV.

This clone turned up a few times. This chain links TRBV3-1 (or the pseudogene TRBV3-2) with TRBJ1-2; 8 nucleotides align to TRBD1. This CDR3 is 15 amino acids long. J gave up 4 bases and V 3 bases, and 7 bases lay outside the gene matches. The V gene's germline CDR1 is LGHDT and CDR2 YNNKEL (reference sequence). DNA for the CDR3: TGTGCCAGCAGCCAGGCCCCAGGGGGCTTCTATGGCTACACCTTC. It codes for CASSQAPGGFYGYTF.

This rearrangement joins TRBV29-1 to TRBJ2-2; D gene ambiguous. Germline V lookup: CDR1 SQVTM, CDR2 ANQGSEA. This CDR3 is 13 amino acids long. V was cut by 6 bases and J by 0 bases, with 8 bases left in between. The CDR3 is CSVIPANTGELFF. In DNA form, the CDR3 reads TGCAGCGTAATACCTGCGAACACCGGGGAGCTGTTTTTT.

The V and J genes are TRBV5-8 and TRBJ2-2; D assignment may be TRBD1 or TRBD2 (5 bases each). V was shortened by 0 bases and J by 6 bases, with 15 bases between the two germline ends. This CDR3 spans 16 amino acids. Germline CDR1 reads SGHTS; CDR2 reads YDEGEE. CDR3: CASSLGSFGTSGELFF. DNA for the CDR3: TGTGCCAGCAGCTTGGGTAGCTTCGGGACCTCCGGGGAGCTGTTTTTT.

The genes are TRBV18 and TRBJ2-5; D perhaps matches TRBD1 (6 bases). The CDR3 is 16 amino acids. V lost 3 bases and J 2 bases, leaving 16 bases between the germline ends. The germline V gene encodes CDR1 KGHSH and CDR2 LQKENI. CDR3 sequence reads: CASSPVGQIVQETQYF. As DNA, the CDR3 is TGTGCCAGCTCACCCGTCGGACAGATAGTACAAGAGACCCAGTACTTC.

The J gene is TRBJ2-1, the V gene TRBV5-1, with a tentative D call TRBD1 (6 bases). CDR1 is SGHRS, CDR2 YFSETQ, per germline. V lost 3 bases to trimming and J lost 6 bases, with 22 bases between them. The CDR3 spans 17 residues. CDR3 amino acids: CASSYSKSDRGSNEQFF. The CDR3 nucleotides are TGCGCCAGCAGCTACTCGAAATCGGACAGAGGTTCCAATGAGCAGTTCTTC.

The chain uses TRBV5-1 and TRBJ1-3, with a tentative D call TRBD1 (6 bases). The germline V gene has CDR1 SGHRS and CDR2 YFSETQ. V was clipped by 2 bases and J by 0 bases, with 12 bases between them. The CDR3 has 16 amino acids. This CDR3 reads CASSLPGQSSGNTIYF. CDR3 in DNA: TGCGCCAGCAGCTTACCGGGACAATCCTCTGGAAACACCATATATTTT.

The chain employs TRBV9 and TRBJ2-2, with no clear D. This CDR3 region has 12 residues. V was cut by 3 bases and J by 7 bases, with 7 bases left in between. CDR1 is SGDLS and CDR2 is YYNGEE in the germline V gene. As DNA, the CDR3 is TGTGCCAGCAGCGCTTTGAGCGGGGAGCTGTTTTTT. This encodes CASSALSGELFF.

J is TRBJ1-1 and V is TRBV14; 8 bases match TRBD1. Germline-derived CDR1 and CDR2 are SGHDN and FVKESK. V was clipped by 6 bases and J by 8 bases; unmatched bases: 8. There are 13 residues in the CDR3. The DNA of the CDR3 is TGTGCCAGCAGACAGGGGGGGATCTCGGAAGCTTTCTTT. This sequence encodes CASRQGGISEAFF.

For the CDR3, the DNA is TGTGCCAGCAGCTTGGTAAATAACGAAAAACTGTTTTTT. This sequence encodes CASSLVNNEKLFF. The chain is built from TRBV5-6 and TRBJ1-4; D remains ambiguous. The germline CDR1 and CDR2 sequences are SGHDT and YYEEEE. The CDR3 is 13 amino acids. The germline V and J ends were trimmed by 0 bases and 8 bases, with 8 bases remaining between them.

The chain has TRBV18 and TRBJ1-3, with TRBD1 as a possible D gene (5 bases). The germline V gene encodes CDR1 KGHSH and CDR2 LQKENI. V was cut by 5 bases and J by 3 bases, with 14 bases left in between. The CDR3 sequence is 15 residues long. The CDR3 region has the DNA TGTGCCAGCTCAGCCGCAGGGCGCGGTGGAAACACCATATATTTT. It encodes CASSAAGRGGNTIYF.

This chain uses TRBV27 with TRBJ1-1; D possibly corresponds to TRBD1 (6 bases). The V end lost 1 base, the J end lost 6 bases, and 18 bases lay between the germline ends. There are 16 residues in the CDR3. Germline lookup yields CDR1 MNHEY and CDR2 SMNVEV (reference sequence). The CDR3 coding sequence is TGTGCCAGCAGTTTATACGGGACAAGTAAGGTCCCTGAAGCTTTCTTT. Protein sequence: CASSLYGTSKVPEAFF.

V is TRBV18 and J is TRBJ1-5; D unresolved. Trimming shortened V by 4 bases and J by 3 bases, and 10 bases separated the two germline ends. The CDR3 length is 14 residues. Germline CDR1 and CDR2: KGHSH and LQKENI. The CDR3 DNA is TGTGCCAGCTCACTATATAGGGACAATCAGCCCCAGCATTTT. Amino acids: CASSLYRDNQPQHF.

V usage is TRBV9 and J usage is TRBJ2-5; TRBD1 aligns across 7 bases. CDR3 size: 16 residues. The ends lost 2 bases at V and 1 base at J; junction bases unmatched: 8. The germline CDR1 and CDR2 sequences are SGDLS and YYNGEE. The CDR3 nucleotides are TGTGCCAGCAGCGTTAGACAGGGCGGCCTCCAAGAGACCCAGTACTTC. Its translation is CASSVRQGGLQETQYF.

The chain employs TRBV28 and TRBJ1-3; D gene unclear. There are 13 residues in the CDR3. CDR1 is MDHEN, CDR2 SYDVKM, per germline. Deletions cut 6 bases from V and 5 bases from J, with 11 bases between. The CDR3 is CASRATGRNTIYF. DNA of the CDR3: TGTGCCAGCAGGGCGACCGGGAGAAACACCATATATTTT.

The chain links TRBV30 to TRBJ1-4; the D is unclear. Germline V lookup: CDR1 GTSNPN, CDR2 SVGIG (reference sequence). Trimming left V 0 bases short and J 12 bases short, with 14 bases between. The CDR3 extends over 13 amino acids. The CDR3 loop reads CAWSVTGSLQLFF. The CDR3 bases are TGTGCCTGGAGTGTGACGGGCAGTCTACAACTGTTTTTT. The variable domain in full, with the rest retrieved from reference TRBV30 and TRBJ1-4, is SQTIHQWPATLVQPVGSPLSLECTVEGTSNPNLYWYRQAAGRGLQLLFYSVGIGQISSEVPQNLSASRPQDRQFILSSKKLLLSDSGFYLCAWSVTGSLQLFFGSGTQLSVL.